The 14 T cell receptor beta chains presented below share a single source sample, sequenced in a study of CD8+CD57+ T cells in acquired aplastic anemia. All sequencing subjects had displayed CD8+CD57+ cell expansion on flow cytometry. Genomic DNA provided the template from which TCR beta VDJ and CDR3 profiles were obtained. TCRdb reprocessed the reads with MiXCR, giving one entry per CDR3 protein. The data hold roughly 190,000 distinct CDR3 sequences, with approximately 48% observed a single time. Sequenced input: sorted CD4+, CD8+, or CD8+CD57+ T cells (not recorded which) from PBMCs. Receptor source: a human donor with aplastic anemia.

The chain joins TRBV5-1 to TRBJ2-7, with TRBD1 matching over 12 bases. Germline CDR1 reads SGHRS; CDR2 reads YFSETQ. V shed 0 bases and J 5 bases; nucleotides not matched to a gene: 6. This CDR3 spans 16 amino acids. DNA of the CDR3: TGCGCCAGCAGCTTGGCCGGGACAGGGGGCTTCGACGAGCAGTACTTC. This translates into CASSLAGTGGFDEQYF.

About this clonotype itself: A junction boundary mismatches the germline segment, possibly from a read error. The chain links TRBV2 to TRBJ1-1, with D possibly matching TRBD1 (6 bases). The CDR3 covers 13 residues. CDR1 is SNHLY, CDR2 FYNNEI, per germline. Here the CDR3 DNA reads TGCGCCAGCAGCCGACCAGGGGTAACTGAAGCTTTCTTT. Its translation: CASSRPGVTEAFF.

The gene calls are TRBV2 and TRBJ2-7; unclear D gene. CDR1 and CDR2 (germline): SNHLY, FYNNEI. Deletions cut 4 bases from V and 1 base from J, with 8 bases between. The CDR3 covers 13 residues. This CDR3 is CASSVSESYEQYF. The CDR3, as DNA: TGTGCCAGCAGTGTGAGCGAATCCTACGAGCAGTACTTC.

The chain combines TRBV12-3 or TRBV12-4 with TRBJ1-2, with D perhaps TRBD1 (6 bases). CDR3 length: 14 amino acids. V was cut by 6 bases and J by 3 bases, with 14 bases left in between. CDR3 protein: CASRPRQEYYGYTF. The DNA of the CDR3 is TGTGCCAGCAGACCTAGACAGGAATACTATGGCTACACCTTC.

This clonotype was counted once. The rearrangement links TRBV10-3 to TRBJ2-3; 8 nucleotides match TRBD2. The CDR3 has 15 amino acids. The J segment lost 3 bases and the V segment lost 2 bases, leaving 4 bases of the junction unmatched. In germline, CDR1 is ENHRY, CDR2 SYGVKD. The CDR3 loop is CAISEPGGGTDTQYF. The CDR3 DNA reads as TGTGCCATCAGTGAGCCGGGAGGGGGGACAGATACGCAGTATTTT.

The V call is TRBV4-2, the J call TRBJ2-1; D unresolved. The CDR3 covers 12 residues. The V end was cut by 5 bases, the J end by 6 bases, with 8 bases between. Germline CDR1 is LGHNA and CDR2 is YNFKEQ. In DNA, the CDR3 is TGTGCCAGCAGCTTAGCTCCCAATGAGCAGTTCTTC. Protein product: CASSLAPNEQFF.

Points on this clonotype: A much larger clone is a single base away; this may be a read error. The rearrangement uses TRBV29-1 and TRBJ1-1, with 9 bases identical to TRBD1. The CDR3 is 13 amino acids. The V gene end was trimmed by 5 bases and the J gene end by 11 bases; junction bases not matched to a gene: 12. From germline, CDR1 is SQVTM and CDR2 ANQGSEA. CDR3 sequence (DNA): TGCAGCGTTATGGTCCCGGGACAGGGAACGGCTTTCTTT. Translation: CSVMVPGQGTAFF.

The chain is built from TRBV18 and TRBJ1-1; D perhaps matches TRBD1 (6 bases). The CDR3 runs to 14 residues. Trimming cost V 3 bases and J 4 bases, with 12 bases left between them. Germline CDR1 is KGHSH and CDR2 is LQKENI. DNA for the CDR3: TGTGCCAGCTCACCCGTGGCAGGGGCCACTGAAGCTTTCTTT. This translates into CASSPVAGATEAFF.

This clonotype was seen many times. CDR3 protein: CSARDPAAGQNTEAFF. The CDR3 nucleotides are TGCAGTGCTAGAGATCCCGCGGCAGGGCAGAACACTGAAGCTTTCTTT. The chain is built from TRBV20-1 and TRBJ1-1, with D maybe TRBD1 (5 bases). Trimming took 0 bases from V and 1 from J, leaving 15 bases between them. The germline V gene encodes CDR1 DFQATT and CDR2 SNEGSKA (reference sequence). CDR3 length: 16 residues.

The J gene is TRBJ1-1, the V gene TRBV15; a weak D match, TRBD1 (5 bases). The germline V gene has CDR1 LNHNV and CDR2 YYDKDF (reference sequence). Trimming took off 1 base at V and 3 bases at J, with 12 bases between the two ends. The CDR3 totals 15 residues. The CDR3 DNA reads as TGTGCCACCAGCAGAGCAGGGTGGACGGACACTGAAGCTTTCTTT. Its protein product is CATSRAGWTDTEAFF. Variable domain in full (rest from reference TRBV15 and TRBJ1-1): DAMVIQNPRYQVTQFGKPVTLSCSQTLNHNVMYWYQQKSSQAPKLLFHYYDKDFNNEADTPDNFQSRRPNTSFCFLDIRSPGLGDTAMYLCATSRAGWTDTEAFFGQGTRLTVV.

This clonotype was seen repeatedly, ten times or more. The chain has TRBV7-9 and TRBJ2-5, with D tentatively TRBD1 (6 bases). CDR3 size: 13 residues. V was shortened by 1 base and J by 5 bases, with 8 bases between the two germline ends. Germline V gene lookup returns CDR1 SEHNR and CDR2 FQNEAQ (reference sequence). CDR3 sequence: CASSLGQGETQYF. CDR3 nucleotides: TGTGCCAGCAGCTTAGGCCAGGGGGAGACCCAGTACTTC.

At least ten counts were recorded for this clonotype. The CDR3 nucleotides read TGTGCCACCAGTTTAGCGCAGAGCTCCTACAATGAGCAGTTCTTC. Protein sequence: CATSLAQSSYNEQFF. The V call is TRBV24-1, the J call TRBJ2-1, with a tentative D call TRBD2 (5 bases). This CDR3 comprises 15 residues. Germline V lookup: CDR1 KGHDR, CDR2 SFDVKD. V shed 6 bases and J shed 0 bases, with 11 bases lying between them.

The V call is TRBV24-1, the J call TRBJ1-5, with unresolved D. Per the germline V gene, CDR1 is KGHDR and CDR2 is SFDVKD. The CDR3 runs 14 residues. Trimming removed 10 bases from V and 0 bases from J, with 12 bases in between. The chain's CDR3 is CATHPGNSNQPQHF. Here the CDR3 DNA reads TGTGCCACTCACCCAGGAAATAGCAATCAGCCCCAGCATTTT.

This clonotype came up many times. The chain is built from TRBV7-2 and TRBJ2-5; a weak D match, TRBD1 (6 bases). V shed 5 bases and J shed 5 bases, with 21 bases lying between them. CDR1 is SGHTA and CDR2 is FQGNSA in the germline V gene. The CDR3 sequence is 16 residues long. The CDR3 reads CASSGVRDTLGETQYF. DNA of the CDR3: TGTGCCAGCAGCGGAGTCCGGGACACTCTAGGCGAGACCCAGTACTTC.